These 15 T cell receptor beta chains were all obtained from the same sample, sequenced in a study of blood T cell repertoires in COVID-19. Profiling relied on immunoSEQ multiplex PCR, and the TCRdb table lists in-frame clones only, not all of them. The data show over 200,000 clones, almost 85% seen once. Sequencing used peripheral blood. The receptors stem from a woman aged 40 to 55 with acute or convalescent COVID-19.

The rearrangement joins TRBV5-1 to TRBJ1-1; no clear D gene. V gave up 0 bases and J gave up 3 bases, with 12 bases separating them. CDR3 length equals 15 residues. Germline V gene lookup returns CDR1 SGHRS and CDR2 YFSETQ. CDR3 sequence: CASSLGGGMHTEAFF. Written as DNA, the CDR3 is TGCGCCAGCAGCTTGGGTGGAGGGATGCACACTGAAGCTTTCTTT. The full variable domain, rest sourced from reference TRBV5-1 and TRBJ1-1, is KAGVTQTPRYLIKTRGQQVTLSCSPISGHRSVSWYQQTPGQGLQFLFEYFSETQRNKGNFPGRFSGRQFSNSRSEMNVSTLELGDSALYLCASSLGGGMHTEAFFGQGTRLTVV.

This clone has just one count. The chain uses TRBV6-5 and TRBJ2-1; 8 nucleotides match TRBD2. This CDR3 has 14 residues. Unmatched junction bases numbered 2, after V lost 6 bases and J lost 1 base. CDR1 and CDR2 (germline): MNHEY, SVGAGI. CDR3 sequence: CASRGGRSYNEQFF. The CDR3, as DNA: TGTGCCAGCAGGGGCGGGAGGTCCTACAATGAGCAGTTCTTC.

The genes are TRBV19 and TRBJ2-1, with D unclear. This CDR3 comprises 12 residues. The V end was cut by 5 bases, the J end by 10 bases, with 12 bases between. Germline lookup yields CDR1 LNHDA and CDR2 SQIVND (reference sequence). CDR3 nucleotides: TGTGCCAGTAGTGACCTAGACGGGGAGCAGTTCTTC. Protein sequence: CASSDLDGEQFF.

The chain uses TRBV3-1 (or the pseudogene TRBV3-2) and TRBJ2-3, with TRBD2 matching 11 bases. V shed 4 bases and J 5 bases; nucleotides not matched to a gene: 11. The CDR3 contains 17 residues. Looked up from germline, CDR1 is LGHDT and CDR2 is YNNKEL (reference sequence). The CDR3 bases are TGTGCCAGCAGCCTATTGCGGTCCCTAGCGGGGGGAGATACGCAGTATTTT. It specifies CASSLLRSLAGGDTQYF.

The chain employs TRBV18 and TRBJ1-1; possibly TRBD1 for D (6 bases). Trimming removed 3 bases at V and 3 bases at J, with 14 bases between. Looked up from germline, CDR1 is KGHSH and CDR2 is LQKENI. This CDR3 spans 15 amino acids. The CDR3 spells CASSPLQGADTEAFF. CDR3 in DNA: TGTGCCAGCTCACCCCTACAGGGAGCGGACACTGAAGCTTTCTTT. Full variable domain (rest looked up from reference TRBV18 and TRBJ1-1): NAGVMQNPRHLVRRRGQEARLRCSPMKGHSHVYWYRQLPEEGLKFMVYLQKENIIDESGMPKERFSAEFPKEGPSILRIQQVVRGDSAAYFCASSPLQGADTEAFFGQGTRLTVV.

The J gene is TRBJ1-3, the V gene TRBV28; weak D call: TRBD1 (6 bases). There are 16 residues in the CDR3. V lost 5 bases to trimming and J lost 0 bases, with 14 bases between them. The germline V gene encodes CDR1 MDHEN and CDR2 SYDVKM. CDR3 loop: CASSLDRLSSGNTIYF. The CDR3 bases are TGTGCCAGCAGTCTTGACAGGCTTTCCTCTGGAAACACCATATATTTT.

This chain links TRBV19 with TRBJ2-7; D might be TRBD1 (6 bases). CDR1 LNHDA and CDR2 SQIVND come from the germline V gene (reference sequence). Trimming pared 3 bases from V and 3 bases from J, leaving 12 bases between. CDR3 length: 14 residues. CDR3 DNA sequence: TGTGCCAGTAGTATTACAGGGTTGAGCTACGAGCAGTACTTC. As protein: CASSITGLSYEQYF.

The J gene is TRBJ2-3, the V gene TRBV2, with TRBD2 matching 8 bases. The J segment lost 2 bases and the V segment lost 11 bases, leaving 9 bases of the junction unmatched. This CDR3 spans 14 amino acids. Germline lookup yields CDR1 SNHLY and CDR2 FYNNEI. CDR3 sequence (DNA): TGTGCCGGGGATGGCGGGGGGCTCACAGATACGCAGTATTTT. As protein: CAGDGGGLTDTQYF.

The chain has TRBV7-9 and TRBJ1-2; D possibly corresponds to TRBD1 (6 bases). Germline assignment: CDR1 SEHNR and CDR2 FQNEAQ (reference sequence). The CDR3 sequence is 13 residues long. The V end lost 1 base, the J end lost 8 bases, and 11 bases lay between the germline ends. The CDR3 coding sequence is TGTGCCAGCAGCTTAGGACAGGCTCCAGGCTACACCTTC. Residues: CASSLGQAPGYTF.

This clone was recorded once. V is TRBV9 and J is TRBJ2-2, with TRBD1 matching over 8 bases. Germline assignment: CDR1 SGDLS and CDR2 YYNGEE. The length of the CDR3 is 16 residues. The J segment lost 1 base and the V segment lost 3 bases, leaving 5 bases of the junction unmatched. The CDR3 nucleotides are TGTGCCAGCAGCGCCGACAGGGGCCGGAACACCGGGGAGCTGTTTTTT. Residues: CASSADRGRNTGELFF.

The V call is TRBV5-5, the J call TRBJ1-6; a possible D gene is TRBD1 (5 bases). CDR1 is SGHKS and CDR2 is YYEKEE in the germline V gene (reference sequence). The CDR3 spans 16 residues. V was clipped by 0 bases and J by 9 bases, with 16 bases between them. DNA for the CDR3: TGTGCCAGCAGCTTGGAAGCAGGGTCGCGACGTTCACCCCTCCACTTT. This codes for CASSLEAGSRRSPLHF.

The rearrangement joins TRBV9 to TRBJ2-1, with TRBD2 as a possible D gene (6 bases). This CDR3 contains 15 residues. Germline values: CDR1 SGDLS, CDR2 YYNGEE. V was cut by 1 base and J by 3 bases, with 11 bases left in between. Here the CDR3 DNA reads TGTGCCAGCAGCGTAATCGGGGGAGTCTACAATGAGCAGTTCTTC. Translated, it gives CASSVIGGVYNEQFF.

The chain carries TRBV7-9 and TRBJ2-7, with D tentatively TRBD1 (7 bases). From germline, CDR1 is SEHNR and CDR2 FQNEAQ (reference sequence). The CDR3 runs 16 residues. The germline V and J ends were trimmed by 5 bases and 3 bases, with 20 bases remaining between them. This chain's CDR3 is CASSHSGGLIGYEQYF. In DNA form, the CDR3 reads TGTGCCAGCAGCCATTCAGGGGGGCTTATCGGCTACGAGCAGTACTTC.

CDR3 region: CASSQLGGGDHQPQHF. The DNA for the CDR3 is TGCGCCAGCAGCCAACTAGGTGGAGGGGACCATCAGCCCCAGCATTTT. V is TRBV4-1 and J is TRBJ1-5; maybe TRBD1 (5 bases). Trimming took off 2 bases at V and 5 bases at J, with 16 bases between the two ends. Germline V gene lookup returns CDR1 MGHRA and CDR2 YSYEKL. This CDR3 is built from 16 residues.

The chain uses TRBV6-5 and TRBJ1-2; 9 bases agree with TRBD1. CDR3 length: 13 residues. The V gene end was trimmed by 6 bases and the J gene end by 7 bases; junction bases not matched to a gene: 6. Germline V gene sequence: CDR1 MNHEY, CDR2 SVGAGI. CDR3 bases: TGTGCCAGCAGGCTCCCGGGACAGGGTGGCTACACCTTC. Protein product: CASRLPGQGGYTF.